The 4 T cell receptor beta chains presented below share a single source sample, sequenced in a study of post-analysis software for immune sequencing data. Study-level results: Controls showed lower frequencies than patients for several TRBV segments, and TRBV5-6, TRBV5-1 and TRBV20-1 were among these.

Their antigens remain unidentified. Prepared libraries of TCR beta cDNA carried unique molecular identifiers. Using its own MiXCR run on the PCR reads, TCRdb lists one record per CDR3 protein. The sample shows 170,000 or so distinct CDR3 sequences, about 32% of them seen only once. The source material was blood. The receptors shown here come from a girl aged 10-17 years with multiple sclerosis.

As to this clonotype: This sequence may be a read error, since a much larger clone differs from it by one base. The chain carries TRBV28 and TRBJ2-7; D perhaps matches TRBD1 (7 bases). V gave up 4 bases and J gave up 4 bases, with 26 bases separating them. The CDR3 is made up of 18 amino acids. In germline, CDR1 is MDHEN, CDR2 SYDVKM. The CDR3 DNA follows: TGTGCCAGCAGTTCCCTTACGACCAGGGGGGCTCTCTGGTACGAGCAGTACTTC. Protein product: CASSSLTTRGALWYEQYF.

This clonotype has at least ten counts. The J gene is TRBJ2-3, the V gene TRBV24-1; possibly TRBD1 for D (6 bases). V was trimmed by 4 bases and J by 2 bases, leaving 24 bases between them. The CDR3 is made up of 19 amino acids. Germline CDR1 KGHDR, CDR2 SFDVKD. The CDR3 DNA follows: TGTGCCACCAGTGACCTTGATCCCGGGGACACCCTCTTCACAGATACGCAGTATTTT. Translating it yields CATSDLDPGDTLFTDTQYF.

In regard to this clonotype: Being one base from a much bigger clone, this may be a read error. The CDR3 carries no conserved terminal phenylalanine or tryptophan, so it likely arises from a read error. The chain couples TRBV24-1 to TRBJ2-1; D could derive from TRBD1 or TRBD2 (5 bases each). The CDR3 contains 14 residues. Germline assignment: CDR1 KGHDR and CDR2 SFDVKD. V was clipped by 9 bases and J by 4 bases, with 15 bases between them. CDR3: CATRQGGGYNEQFV. In DNA, the CDR3 is TGTGCCACCCGGCAGGGTGGGGGTTACAATGAGCAGTTCGTC.

This chain links TRBV9 with TRBJ1-1; possible D gene TRBD1, 5 bases. The CDR3 covers 14 residues. Germline V CDR1 and CDR2: SGDLS, YYNGEE. V dropped 0 bases and J dropped 7 bases, with 13 bases sitting between them. CDR3 amino acids: CASSVGTQTDEAFF. CDR3 DNA sequence: TGTGCCAGCAGCGTAGGGACACAGACGGATGAAGCTTTCTTT.